This T cell receptor beta chain stems from a study of Ad26.COV2.S vaccination and SARS-CoV-2 variants. Across the whole study: Intramuscular Ad26.COV2.S at 5x10^10 or 1x10^11 viral particles.

Method: immunoSEQ multiplex PCR; TCRdb's copy keeps in-frame clones and lacks some. Among fewer than 400,000 clones listed, under 90% were seen once. Study conclusions and caveats: TCR breadth and depth analyses may have underestimated total T cell responses.

Treatment described: about 20 received Ad26.COV2.S at low or high dose, single or two shots; roughly 5 received placebo; per-sample allocation not given. Following the first vaccine or placebo injection, samples were taken on day 63. An adult aged 18-55 years in Boston served as the donor. It was Wuhan-strain SARS-CoV-2 spike that the Ad26 vaccine vector expressed. As to this clone: The antigen is undetermined.

This clonotype was obtained from a person aged 18 to 65 who received the Ad26.COV2.S COVID-19 vaccine or a placebo. This sample comprised peripheral blood, obtained in a trial of Ad26.COV2.S vaccine versus placebo.

The CDR3 bases are TGTGCCAGCAGCCCCCTTCACCGGGACCTAAACACTGAAGCTTTCTTT. Its protein is CASSPLHRDLNTEAFF. The rearrangement links TRBV11-2 to TRBJ1-1; TRBD1 might be the D (5 bases). The CDR3 runs 16 residues. Trimming stripped 5 bases from V and 2 bases from J, with 18 bases between. Germline V CDR1 and CDR2: SGHAT, FQNNGV.